This TCR beta chain was identified in a study of OX40 agonist ivuxolimab in advanced cancers. Broader study findings: Fewer expanded clones were found on average in CD4+ than in CD8+ T cells.

As to this clone: Its antigen is unidentified.

Only in-frame clones appear in the TCRdb table, and some are missing; sequencing was by immunoSEQ multiplex PCR. The sample lists approximately 49,000 clones; 85% were seen once. The CDR3 length is 17 residues. Germline CDR1 is LGHNA and CDR2 is YSLEER. The V and J ends lost 0 bases and 3 bases, in that order; junction bases with no gene match: 10. The receptor was derived from an adult with an advanced solid tumor such as melanoma, head and neck, liver or kidney cancer. This sequence joins TRBV4-3 and TRBJ2-5; 7 nucleotides align to TRBD2. Sequenced here: CD4+ or CD8+ T cells sorted from blood, sampled in a trial of the OX40 agonist ivuxolimab. This CDR3 reads CASSQEWEGLMEETQYF. For the CDR3, the DNA is TGCGCCAGCAGCCAAGAGTGGGAGGGGTTGATGGAAGAGACCCAGTACTTC.